This TCR beta chain was captured by sequencing in a study of cytomegalovirus exposure and HLA in healthy donors. The V gene's germline CDR1 is SGHAT and CDR2 FQNNGV. V lost 5 bases, J lost 5 bases, and 12 bases stayed unmatched. The CDR3 covers 16 residues. The primer mix had 60 Vbeta and 13 Jbeta primers. TCRdb's copy holds only in-frame clones and misses some; the assay was immunoSEQ multiplex PCR. The sample includes 130,000 or so clones, 76% seen only once; the top ten take about 1.8%. The sample was PBMCs. V usage is TRBV11-2 and J usage is TRBJ1-1; the match to TRBD1 covers 9 bases. The receptor's source is a female donor in good health and CMV-seropositive. CDR3 in amino acids: CASSRGQGNFGTEAFF. Written as DNA, the CDR3 is TGTGCCAGCAGCCGGGGACAGGGCAACTTTGGGACTGAAGCTTTCTTT. The full variable domain, rest sourced from reference TRBV11-2 and TRBJ1-1, is EAGVAQSPRYKIIEKRQSVAFWCNPISGHATLYWYQQILGQGPKLLIQFQNNGVVDDSQLPKDRFSAERLKGVDSTLKIQPAKLEDSAVYLCASSRGQGNFGTEAFFGQGTRLTVV.